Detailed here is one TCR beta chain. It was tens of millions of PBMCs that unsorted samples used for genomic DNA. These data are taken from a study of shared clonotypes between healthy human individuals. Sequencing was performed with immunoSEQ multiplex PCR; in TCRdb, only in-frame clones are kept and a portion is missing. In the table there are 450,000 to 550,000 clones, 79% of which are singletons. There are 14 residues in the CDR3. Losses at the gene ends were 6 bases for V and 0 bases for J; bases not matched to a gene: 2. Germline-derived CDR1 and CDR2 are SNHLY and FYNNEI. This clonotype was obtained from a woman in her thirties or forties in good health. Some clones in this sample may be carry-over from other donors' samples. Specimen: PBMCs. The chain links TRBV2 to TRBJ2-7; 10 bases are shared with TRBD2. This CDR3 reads CASSGTSVSYEQYF. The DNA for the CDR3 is TGTGCCAGCAGCGGGACTAGCGTCTCCTACGAGCAGTACTTC.